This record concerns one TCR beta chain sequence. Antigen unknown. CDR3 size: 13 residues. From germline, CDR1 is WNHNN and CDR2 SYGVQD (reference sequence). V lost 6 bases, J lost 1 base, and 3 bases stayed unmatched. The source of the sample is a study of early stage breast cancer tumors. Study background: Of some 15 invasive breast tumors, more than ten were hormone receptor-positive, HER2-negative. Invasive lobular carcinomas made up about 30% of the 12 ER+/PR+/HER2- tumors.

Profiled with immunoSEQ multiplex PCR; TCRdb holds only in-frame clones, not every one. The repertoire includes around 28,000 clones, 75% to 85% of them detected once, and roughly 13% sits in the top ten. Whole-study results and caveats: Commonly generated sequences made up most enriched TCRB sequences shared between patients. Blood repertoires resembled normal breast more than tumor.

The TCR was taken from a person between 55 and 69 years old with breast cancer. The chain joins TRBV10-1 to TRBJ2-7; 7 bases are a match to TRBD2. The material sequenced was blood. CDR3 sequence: CASRAGPSYEQYF. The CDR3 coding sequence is TGCGCCAGCAGAGCGGGGCCTTCCTACGAGCAGTACTTC.